The rows below give T cell receptor beta chains drawn from one sample of a study of cytomegalovirus exposure and HLA in healthy donors. Assay used: immunoSEQ multiplex PCR; TCRdb lists only in-frame clones, some missing. This table holds around 160,000 clones, roughly 75% found once. The sequenced sample was PBMCs. The origin of the receptors is a woman aged 40-49 years in good health and CMV-seropositive. The CDR3 runs from the conserved cysteine through the conserved F or W. A D gene is named only where the DNA matches it firmly. Size values are once, few and many counts, or a class for expanded clones, and some rows have none.

v_gene: TRBV6-1
d_gene: -
abundance: -
j_gene: TRBJ1-5
CDR3nt: TGTGCCAGCAGTGAGTTTGAGGGCAGGGGAGCCCAGCCCCAGCATTTT
CDR3aa: CASSEFEGRGAQPQHF

v_gene: TRBV12-5
d_gene: TRBD2
abundance: -
j_gene: TRBJ2-3
CDR3nt: TGTGCTAGTGGTTACGGGACTAGCGGGAGGACGACGGATACGCAGTATTTT
CDR3aa: CASGYGTSGRTTDTQYF

v_gene: TRBV28
d_gene: -
abundance: -
j_gene: TRBJ2-1
CDR3nt: TGTGCCAGCAGTTCCAGAAACAATGAGCAGTTCTTC
CDR3aa: CASSSRNNEQFF

v_gene: TRBV28
d_gene: -
abundance: -
j_gene: TRBJ2-7
CDR3nt: TGTGCCAGCACCCCGGGTAGCGGATACGAGCAGTACTTC
CDR3aa: CASTPGSGYEQYF

v_gene: TRBV7-9
d_gene: TRBD1
abundance: -
j_gene: TRBJ1-4
CDR3nt: TGTGCCAGCAGCCAGGGGACAGCAACTAATGAAAAACTGTTTTTT
CDR3aa: CASSQGTATNEKLFF

v_gene: TRBV28
d_gene: -
abundance: -
j_gene: TRBJ2-7
CDR3nt: TGTGCCAGCAGTTTCCAGTTCTACGAGCAGTACTTC
CDR3aa: CASSFQFYEQYF

v_gene: TRBV10-3
d_gene: -
abundance: few
j_gene: TRBJ2-3
CDR3nt: TGTGCCATCGAGGGAACTAGCACAGATACGCAGTATTTT
CDR3aa: CAIEGTSTDTQYF

v_gene: TRBV5-1
d_gene: -
abundance: -
j_gene: TRBJ2-5
CDR3nt: TGCGCCAGCAGCTCGGGGGTCAGGGAGACCCAGTACTTC
CDR3aa: CASSSGVRETQYF

v_gene: TRBV19
d_gene: -
abundance: -
j_gene: TRBJ2-1
CDR3nt: TGTGCCAGTAGCTGGCTTCACAATGAGCAGTTCTTC
CDR3aa: CASSWLHNEQFF

v_gene: TRBV28
d_gene: -
abundance: -
j_gene: TRBJ2-7
CDR3nt: TGTGCCAGCAGTTTCCCCCAGGGGAGAGCACTCAGGACCTTC
CDR3aa: CASSFPQGRALRTF

v_gene: TRBV2
d_gene: TRBD1
abundance: -
j_gene: TRBJ1-6
CDR3nt: TGTGCCAGCAGTGACGGGGACAGGAGCTCCTATAATTCACCCCTCCACTTT
CDR3aa: CASSDGDRSSYNSPLHF

v_gene: TRBV28
d_gene: -
abundance: few
j_gene: TRBJ2-7
CDR3nt: TGTGCCAGCAGATCGGACAGCTACGAGCAGTACTTC
CDR3aa: CASRSDSYEQYF

v_gene: TRBV11-3
d_gene: -
abundance: -
j_gene: TRBJ2-2
CDR3nt: TGTGCCAGCAGCTTAGTGGCTGGCGGGGAGCTGTTTTTT
CDR3aa: CASSLVAGGELFF

v_gene: TRBV5-8
d_gene: -
abundance: -
j_gene: TRBJ2-1
CDR3nt: TGTGCCAGCAGCTGGGTGGGGGCCCGGCGGGAGCAGTTCTTC
CDR3aa: CASSWVGARREQFF

v_gene: TRBV7-9
d_gene: TRBD1
abundance: -
j_gene: TRBJ2-4
CDR3nt: TGTGCCAGCAGCTTATCAGGGGGTCTAGCCAAAAACATTCAGTACTTC
CDR3aa: CASSLSGGLAKNIQYF

v_gene: TRBV27
d_gene: TRBD1
abundance: few
j_gene: TRBJ2-7
CDR3nt: TGTGCCAGCAGTTTAAAAACAGGGGGCTACGAGCAGTACTTC
CDR3aa: CASSLKTGGYEQYF

v_gene: TRBV4-2
d_gene: TRBD1
abundance: few
j_gene: TRBJ1-6
CDR3nt: TGTGCCAGCAGCCAAGATCGTGGACAGGGGGTTGAATCACCCCTCCACTTT
CDR3aa: CASSQDRGQGVESPLHF

v_gene: TRBV5-4
d_gene: TRBD1
abundance: -
j_gene: TRBJ2-5
CDR3nt: TGTGCCAGCAGCGCGAAACAGGGGGGTGAGACCCAGTACTTC
CDR3aa: CASSAKQGGETQYF

v_gene: TRBV4-2
d_gene: -
abundance: -
j_gene: TRBJ2-6
CDR3nt: TGTGCCAGCAGCCAAGGGGGACAACTCAACGTCCTGACTTTC
CDR3aa: CASSQGGQLNVLTF

v_gene: TRBV27
d_gene: TRBD1
abundance: -
j_gene: TRBJ1-2
CDR3nt: TGTGCCAGCAGTGACAGGGCCAGAGATGGCTACACCTTC
CDR3aa: CASSDRARDGYTF

v_gene: TRBV5-6
d_gene: -
abundance: -
j_gene: TRBJ2-7
CDR3nt: TGTGCCAGCAGCTTGATCGGTTCACACGAGCAGTACTTC
CDR3aa: CASSLIGSHEQYF

v_gene: TRBV28
d_gene: TRBD1
abundance: -
j_gene: TRBJ1-2
CDR3nt: TGTGCCAGCAGTTTTGTTTCGAGACAGGGGAGCGATGGCTACACCTTC
CDR3aa: CASSFVSRQGSDGYTF

v_gene: TRBV5-1
d_gene: -
abundance: few
j_gene: TRBJ2-2
CDR3nt: TGCGCCAGCACCGTACCTAGCGCCACCGGGGAGCTGTTTTTT
CDR3aa: CASTVPSATGELFF

v_gene: TRBV29-1
d_gene: -
abundance: once
j_gene: TRBJ2-7
CDR3nt: TGCAGCGTTAGACTAGTTATTTCCTACGAGCAGTACTTC
CDR3aa: CSVRLVISYEQYF

v_gene: TRBV19
d_gene: -
abundance: -
j_gene: TRBJ2-2
CDR3nt: TGTGCCAGTAGTATAAGGGGGGGACGTCCGGATATCTTCACCGGGGAGCTGTTTTTT
CDR3aa: CASSIRGGRPDIFTGELFF

v_gene: TRBV7-9
d_gene: -
abundance: -
j_gene: TRBJ2-7
CDR3nt: TGTGCCAGCAGCCCCAGCCGCGGGGCGGACTACGAGCAGTACTTC
CDR3aa: CASSPSRGADYEQYF

v_gene: TRBV7-9
d_gene: TRBD2
abundance: -
j_gene: TRBJ2-1
CDR3nt: TGTGCCAGCCTGCGGCGGGAGGGTTACCTAAATGAGCAGTTCTTC
CDR3aa: CASLRREGYLNEQFF

v_gene: TRBV15
d_gene: -
abundance: few
j_gene: TRBJ1-6
CDR3nt: TGTGCCACCAAGCAACAGGGTTTGGGATATAATTCACCCCTCCACTTT
CDR3aa: CATKQQGLGYNSPLHF

v_gene: TRBV27
d_gene: TRBD2
abundance: -
j_gene: TRBJ2-5
CDR3nt: TGTGCCAGCAGTTTAAGGTCGGGACTAATTGGGGAAGAGACCCAGTACTTC
CDR3aa: CASSLRSGLIGEETQYF

v_gene: TRBV9
d_gene: TRBD2
abundance: -
j_gene: TRBJ2-2
CDR3nt: TGTGCCAGCAGCGTCCGAGCGGGAGTAATTCCCGGGGAGCTGTTTTTT
CDR3aa: CASSVRAGVIPGELFF

v_gene: TRBV15
d_gene: -
abundance: -
j_gene: TRBJ2-7
CDR3nt: TGTGCCACCAGCAGAGCGGTGACAGTTTACTACGAGCAGTACTTC
CDR3aa: CATSRAVTVYYEQYF

v_gene: TRBV7-9
d_gene: -
abundance: -
j_gene: TRBJ2-7
CDR3nt: TGTGCCAGCAGCTCCGGGACATCGAAATGGATCGAGCAGTACTTC
CDR3aa: CASSSGTSKWIEQYF

v_gene: TRBV19
d_gene: TRBD2
abundance: -
j_gene: TRBJ2-7
CDR3nt: TGTGCCAGTAGTGAGACTAGCGGGAGCTCTGAGTACTTC
CDR3aa: CASSETSGSSEYF

v_gene: TRBV7-5
d_gene: -
abundance: few
j_gene: TRBJ2-7
CDR3nt: TGTGCCAGAAGCTTAGGGCTTCGACAGGGTATTTCCCACGAGCAGTACTTC
CDR3aa: CARSLGLRQGISHEQYF

v_gene: TRBV7-2
d_gene: -
abundance: -
j_gene: TRBJ2-5
CDR3nt: TGTGCCAGCAGCTCACTGGTCCAAGAGACCCAGTACTTC
CDR3aa: CASSSLVQETQYF

v_gene: TRBV19
d_gene: TRBD1
abundance: -
j_gene: TRBJ2-5
CDR3nt: TGTGCCAGTAGTGGACAGGGGCGAGAGACCCAGTACTTC
CDR3aa: CASSGQGRETQYF

v_gene: TRBV5-5
d_gene: TRBD1
abundance: once
j_gene: TRBJ2-7
CDR3nt: TGTGCCAGCAGTCGGACAGGGTGGGAGCAGTACTTC
CDR3aa: CASSRTGWEQYF

v_gene: TRBV11-2
d_gene: -
abundance: few
j_gene: TRBJ2-7
CDR3nt: TGTGCCAGCAGCAACAGCGGCGAGCAGTACTTC
CDR3aa: CASSNSGEQYF

v_gene: TRBV29-1
d_gene: -
abundance: once
j_gene: TRBJ1-5
CDR3nt: TGCAGCGTTGAAAGGAGCATTCAGCCCCAGCATTTT
CDR3aa: CSVERSIQPQHF

v_gene: TRBV28
d_gene: TRBD1
abundance: -
j_gene: TRBJ1-2
CDR3nt: TGTGCCAGCAGTTTGGTGCCGGGACAGGGGGCTGGTGGCTACACCTTC
CDR3aa: CASSLVPGQGAGGYTF

v_gene: TRBV5-6
d_gene: -
abundance: -
j_gene: TRBJ2-1
CDR3nt: TGTGCCAGCAGCTTGGAGAGAAGCTCCTACAATGAGCAGTTCTTC
CDR3aa: CASSLERSSYNEQFF

v_gene: TRBV28
d_gene: -
abundance: -
j_gene: TRBJ1-3
CDR3nt: TGTGCCAGCAGCCGAAATACGGGGGTTCCTGGAAACACCATATATTTT
CDR3aa: CASSRNTGVPGNTIYF

v_gene: TRBV6-7
d_gene: -
abundance: -
j_gene: TRBJ2-7
CDR3nt: TGTGCCAGCTTGGGGACTGGAAGCTTCTACGAGCAGTACTTC
CDR3aa: CASLGTGSFYEQYF

v_gene: TRBV6-5
d_gene: -
abundance: -
j_gene: TRBJ1-2
CDR3nt: TGTGCCAGCAGTTACTCAGAAGGGGATCCGGGTGGCTACACCTTC
CDR3aa: CASSYSEGDPGGYTF

v_gene: TRBV5-6
d_gene: -
abundance: -
j_gene: TRBJ2-7
CDR3nt: TGTGCCAGCAGCTCCACATCCTACGAGCAGTACTTC
CDR3aa: CASSSTSYEQYF

v_gene: TRBV27
d_gene: TRBD2
abundance: -
j_gene: TRBJ2-3
CDR3nt: TGTGCCAGCAGTTTAGGGGGACTAGCGTCTAGCACAGATACGCAGTATTTT
CDR3aa: CASSLGGLASSTDTQYF

v_gene: TRBV11-2
d_gene: TRBD2
abundance: -
j_gene: TRBJ2-3
CDR3nt: TGTGCCAGCAGCTTGGGAGGCGGGAGGGCCGGCACAGATACGCAGTATTTT
CDR3aa: CASSLGGGRAGTDTQYF

v_gene: TRBV2
d_gene: TRBD2
abundance: -
j_gene: TRBJ2-1
CDR3nt: TGTGCCAGCAGAGGGGGGACTAGCGGAGTATACAATGAGCAGTTCTTC
CDR3aa: CASRGGTSGVYNEQFF

v_gene: TRBV5-4
d_gene: TRBD2
abundance: few
j_gene: TRBJ2-5
CDR3nt: TGTGCCAGCAGCCTGATGGGTAGCGGGACCCAAGAGACCCAGTACTTC
CDR3aa: CASSLMGSGTQETQYF

v_gene: TRBV6-1
d_gene: -
abundance: -
j_gene: TRBJ1-5
CDR3nt: TGTGCCAGCGTACCCCTGCTAGGCAATCAGCCCCAGCATTTT
CDR3aa: CASVPLLGNQPQHF

v_gene: TRBV4-2
d_gene: -
abundance: -
j_gene: TRBJ1-2
CDR3nt: TGTGCCAGCAGCCAAGGATTAGGGGCGGATGGCTACACCTTC
CDR3aa: CASSQGLGADGYTF

v_gene: TRBV5-1
d_gene: -
abundance: -
j_gene: TRBJ1-5
CDR3nt: TGCGCCAGCAGCAAATTAGGAGGGGGGGATCAGCCCCAGCATTTT
CDR3aa: CASSKLGGGDQPQHF

v_gene: TRBV5-1
d_gene: TRBD2
abundance: -
j_gene: TRBJ2-1
CDR3nt: TGCGCCAGCAACGACCTTTTATCGGGAGGGTTAAATGAGCAGTTCTTC
CDR3aa: CASNDLLSGGLNEQFF

v_gene: TRBV28
d_gene: TRBD2
abundance: -
j_gene: TRBJ2-3
CDR3nt: TGTGCCAGCAGTTCAGCGGGATTTAAGACAGATACGCAGTATTTT
CDR3aa: CASSSAGFKTDTQYF

v_gene: TRBV2
d_gene: TRBD1
abundance: -
j_gene: TRBJ2-2
CDR3nt: TGTGCCAGCAGGACAGGGGTCAACACCGGGGAGCTGTTTTTT
CDR3aa: CASRTGVNTGELFF

v_gene: TRBV7-2
d_gene: -
abundance: once
j_gene: TRBJ1-1
CDR3nt: TGTGCCAGCAGCTTAACAGGGCCCCCCAACACTGAAGCTTTCTTT
CDR3aa: CASSLTGPPNTEAFF

v_gene: TRBV19
d_gene: -
abundance: -
j_gene: TRBJ1-1
CDR3nt: TGTGCCAGTAGTGGGGGGGACGGGAGCACTGAAGCTTTCTTT
CDR3aa: CASSGGDGSTEAFF